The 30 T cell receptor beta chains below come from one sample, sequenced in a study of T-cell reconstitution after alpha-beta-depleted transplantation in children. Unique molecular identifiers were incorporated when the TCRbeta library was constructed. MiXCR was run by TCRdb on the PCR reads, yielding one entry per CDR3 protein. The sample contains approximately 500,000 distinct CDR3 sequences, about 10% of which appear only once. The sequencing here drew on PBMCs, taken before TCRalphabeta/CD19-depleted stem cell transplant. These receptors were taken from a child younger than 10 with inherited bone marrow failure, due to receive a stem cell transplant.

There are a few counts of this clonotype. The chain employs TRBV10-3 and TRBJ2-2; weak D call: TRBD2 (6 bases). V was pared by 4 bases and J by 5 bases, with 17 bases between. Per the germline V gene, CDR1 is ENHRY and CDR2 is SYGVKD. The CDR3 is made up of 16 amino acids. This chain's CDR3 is CAISGMPGEWTGELFF. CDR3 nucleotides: TGTGCCATCAGTGGGATGCCGGGAGAATGGACCGGGGAGCTGTTTTTT.

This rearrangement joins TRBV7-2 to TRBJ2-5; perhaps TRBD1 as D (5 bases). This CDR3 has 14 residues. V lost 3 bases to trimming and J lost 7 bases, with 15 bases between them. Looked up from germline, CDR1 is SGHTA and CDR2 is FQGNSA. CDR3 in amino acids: CASSLIQGSGTQYF. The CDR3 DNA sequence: TGTGCCAGCAGCTTGATTCAGGGCTCAGGGACCCAGTACTTC.

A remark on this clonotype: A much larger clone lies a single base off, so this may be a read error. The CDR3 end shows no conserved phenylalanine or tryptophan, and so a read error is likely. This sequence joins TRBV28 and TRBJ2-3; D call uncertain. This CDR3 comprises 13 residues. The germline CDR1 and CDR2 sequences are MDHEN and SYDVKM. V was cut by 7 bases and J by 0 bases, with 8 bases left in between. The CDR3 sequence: CASTSTSTDTQYY. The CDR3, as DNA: TGTGCCAGCACCTCGACTAGCACAGATACGCAGTATTAT.

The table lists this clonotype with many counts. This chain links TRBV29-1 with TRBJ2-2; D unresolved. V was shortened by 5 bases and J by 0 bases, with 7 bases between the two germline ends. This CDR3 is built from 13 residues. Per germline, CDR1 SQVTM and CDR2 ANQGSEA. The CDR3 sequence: CSVKSPNTGELFF. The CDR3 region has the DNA TGCAGCGTTAAATCCCCGAACACCGGGGAGCTGTTTTTT.

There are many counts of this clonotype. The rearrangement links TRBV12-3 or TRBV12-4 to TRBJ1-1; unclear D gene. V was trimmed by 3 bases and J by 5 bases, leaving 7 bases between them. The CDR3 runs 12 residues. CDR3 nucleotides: TGTGCCAGCAGTTTCCTAAGGACTGAAGCTTTCTTT. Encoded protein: CASSFLRTEAFF.

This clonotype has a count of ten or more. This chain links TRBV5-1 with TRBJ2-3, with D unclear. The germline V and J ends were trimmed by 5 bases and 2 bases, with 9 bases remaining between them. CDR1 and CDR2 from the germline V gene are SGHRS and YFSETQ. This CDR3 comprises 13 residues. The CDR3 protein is CASSFPDTDTQYF. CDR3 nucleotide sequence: TGCGCCAGCAGTTTCCCAGACACAGATACGCAGTATTTT.

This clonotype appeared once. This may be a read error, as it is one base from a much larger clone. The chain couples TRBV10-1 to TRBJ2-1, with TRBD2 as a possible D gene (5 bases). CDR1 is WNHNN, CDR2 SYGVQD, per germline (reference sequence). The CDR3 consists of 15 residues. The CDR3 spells CASRESSPGYNEQFF. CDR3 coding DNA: TGCGCCAGCAGGGAGTCCAGCCCGGGATACAATGAGCAGTTCTTC.

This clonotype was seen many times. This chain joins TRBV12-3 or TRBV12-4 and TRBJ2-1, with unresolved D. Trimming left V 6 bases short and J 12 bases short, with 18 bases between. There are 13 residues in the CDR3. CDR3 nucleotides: TGTGCCAGCAGCCCGACCCCTATCGGTGGGCAGTTCTTC. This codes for CASSPTPIGGQFF.

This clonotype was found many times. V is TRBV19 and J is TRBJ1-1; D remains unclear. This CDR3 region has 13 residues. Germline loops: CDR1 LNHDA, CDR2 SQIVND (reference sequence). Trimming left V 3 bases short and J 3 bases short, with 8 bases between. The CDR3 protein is CASSISEDTEAFF. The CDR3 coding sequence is TGTGCCAGTAGTATTTCCGAGGACACTGAAGCTTTCTTT.

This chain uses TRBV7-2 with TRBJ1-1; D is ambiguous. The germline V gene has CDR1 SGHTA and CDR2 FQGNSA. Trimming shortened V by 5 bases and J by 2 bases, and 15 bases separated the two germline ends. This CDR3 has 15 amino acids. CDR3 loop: CASSPAGRINTEAFF. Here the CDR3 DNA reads TGTGCCAGCAGCCCCGCCGGACGGATCAACACTGAAGCTTTCTTT.

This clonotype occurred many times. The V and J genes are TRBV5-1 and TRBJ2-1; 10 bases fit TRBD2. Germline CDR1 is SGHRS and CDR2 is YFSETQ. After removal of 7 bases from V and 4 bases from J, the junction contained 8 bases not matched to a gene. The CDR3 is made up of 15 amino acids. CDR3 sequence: CASGKTSGSYNEQFF. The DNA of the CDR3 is TGCGCCAGCGGCAAGACTAGCGGGTCTTACAATGAGCAGTTCTTC.

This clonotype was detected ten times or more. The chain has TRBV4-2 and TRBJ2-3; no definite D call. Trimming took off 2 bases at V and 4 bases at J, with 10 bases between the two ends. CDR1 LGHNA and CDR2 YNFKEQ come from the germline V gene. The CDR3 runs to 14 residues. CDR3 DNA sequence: TGTGCCAGCAGCCAACGGCACTCCTCAGATACGCAGTATTTT. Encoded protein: CASSQRHSSDTQYF.

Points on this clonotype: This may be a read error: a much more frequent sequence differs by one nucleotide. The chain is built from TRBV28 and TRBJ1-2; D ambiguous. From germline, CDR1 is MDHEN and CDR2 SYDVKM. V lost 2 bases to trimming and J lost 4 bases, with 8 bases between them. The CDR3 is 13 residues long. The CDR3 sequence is CASSLPGSYGYTF. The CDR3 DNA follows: TGTGCCAGCAGTTTACCCGGGAGCTATGGCTACACCTTC.

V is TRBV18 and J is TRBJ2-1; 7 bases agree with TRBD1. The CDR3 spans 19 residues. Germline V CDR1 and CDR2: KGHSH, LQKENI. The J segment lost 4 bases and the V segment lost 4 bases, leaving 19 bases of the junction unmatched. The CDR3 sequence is CASSRKVPNRGERYNEQFF. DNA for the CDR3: TGTGCCAGCTCACGAAAAGTCCCAAACAGGGGCGAGAGGTACAATGAGCAGTTCTTC.

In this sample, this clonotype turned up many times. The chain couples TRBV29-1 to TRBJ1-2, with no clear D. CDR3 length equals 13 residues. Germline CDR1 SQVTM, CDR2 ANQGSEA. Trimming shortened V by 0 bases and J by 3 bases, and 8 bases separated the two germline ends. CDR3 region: CSVEEGSHYGYTF. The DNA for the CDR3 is TGCAGCGTTGAAGAAGGGAGTCACTATGGCTACACCTTC.

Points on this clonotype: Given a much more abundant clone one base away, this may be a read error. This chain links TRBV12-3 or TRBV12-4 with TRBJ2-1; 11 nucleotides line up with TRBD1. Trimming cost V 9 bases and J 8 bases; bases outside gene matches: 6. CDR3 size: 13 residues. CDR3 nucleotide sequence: TGTGCCAGGGGGACAGGGGGGAGGCATGAGCAGTTCTTC. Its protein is CARGTGGRHEQFF.

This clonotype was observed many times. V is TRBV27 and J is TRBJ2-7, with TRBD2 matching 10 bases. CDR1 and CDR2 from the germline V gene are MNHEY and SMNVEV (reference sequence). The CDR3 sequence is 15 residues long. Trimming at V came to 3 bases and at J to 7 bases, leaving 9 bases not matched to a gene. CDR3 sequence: CASSFQAGGPGEQYF. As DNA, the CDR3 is TGTGCCAGCAGTTTTCAAGCGGGAGGGCCCGGAGAGCAGTACTTC.

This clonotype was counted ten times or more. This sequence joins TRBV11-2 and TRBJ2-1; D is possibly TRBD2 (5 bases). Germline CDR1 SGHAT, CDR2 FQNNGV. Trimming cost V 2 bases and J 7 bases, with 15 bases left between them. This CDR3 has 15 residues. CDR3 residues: CASSLMVALGNEQFF. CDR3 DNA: TGTGCCAGCAGCTTAATGGTAGCGCTAGGGAATGAGCAGTTCTTC.

This chain's CDR3 is CAWSGGVEQYF. Written as DNA, the CDR3 is TGTGCCTGGAGTGGGGGGGTCGAGCAGTACTTC. The chain links TRBV30 to TRBJ2-7, with D possibly TRBD2 on 6 matching bases. Trimming took 1 base from V and 6 from J, leaving 7 bases between them. CDR1 GTSNPN and CDR2 SVGIG come from the germline V gene (reference sequence). CDR3 length: 11 amino acids.

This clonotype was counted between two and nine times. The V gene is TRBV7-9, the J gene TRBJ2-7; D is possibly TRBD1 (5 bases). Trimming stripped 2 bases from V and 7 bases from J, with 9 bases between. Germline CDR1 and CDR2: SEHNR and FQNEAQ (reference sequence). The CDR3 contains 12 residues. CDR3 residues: CASSLKGQEQYF. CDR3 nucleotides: TGTGCCAGCAGCTTAAAGGGGCAAGAGCAGTACTTC.

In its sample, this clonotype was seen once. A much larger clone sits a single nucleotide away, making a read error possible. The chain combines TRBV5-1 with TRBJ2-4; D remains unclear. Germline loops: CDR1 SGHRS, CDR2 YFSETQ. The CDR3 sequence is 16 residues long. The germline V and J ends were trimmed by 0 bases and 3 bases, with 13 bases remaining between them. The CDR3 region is CASSLDTSLVKNIQYF. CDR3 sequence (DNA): TGCGCCAGCAGCTTGGATACCTCTTTAGTCAAAAACATTCAGTACTTC.

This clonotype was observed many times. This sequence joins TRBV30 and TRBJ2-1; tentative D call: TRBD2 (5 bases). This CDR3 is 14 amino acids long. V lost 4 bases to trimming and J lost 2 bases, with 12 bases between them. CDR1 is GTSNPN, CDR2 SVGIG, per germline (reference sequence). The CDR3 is CAWTSTGTYNEQFF. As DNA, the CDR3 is TGTGCCTGGACTTCGACCGGGACCTACAATGAGCAGTTCTTC.

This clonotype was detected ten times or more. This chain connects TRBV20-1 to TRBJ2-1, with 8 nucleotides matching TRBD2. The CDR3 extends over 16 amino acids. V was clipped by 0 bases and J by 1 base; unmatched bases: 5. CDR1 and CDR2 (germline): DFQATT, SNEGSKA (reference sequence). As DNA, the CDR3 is TGCAGTGCTAGAGATATAGCGGGGCCTTCCTACAATGAGCAGTTCTTC. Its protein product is CSARDIAGPSYNEQFF.

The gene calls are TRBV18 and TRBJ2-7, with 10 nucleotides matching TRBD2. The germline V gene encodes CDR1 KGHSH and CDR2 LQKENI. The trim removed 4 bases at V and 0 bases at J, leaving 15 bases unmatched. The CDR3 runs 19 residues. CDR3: CASSLNRGPSSGSSYEQYF. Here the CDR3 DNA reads TGTGCCAGCTCACTAAATAGGGGGCCTTCTAGCGGGAGCTCCTACGAGCAGTACTTC.

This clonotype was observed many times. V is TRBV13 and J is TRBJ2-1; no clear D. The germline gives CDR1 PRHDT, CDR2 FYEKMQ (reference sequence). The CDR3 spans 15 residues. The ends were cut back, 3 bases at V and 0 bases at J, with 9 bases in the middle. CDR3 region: CASSFPASSYNEQFF. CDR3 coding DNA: TGTGCCAGCAGCTTTCCGGCCAGCTCCTACAATGAGCAGTTCTTC.

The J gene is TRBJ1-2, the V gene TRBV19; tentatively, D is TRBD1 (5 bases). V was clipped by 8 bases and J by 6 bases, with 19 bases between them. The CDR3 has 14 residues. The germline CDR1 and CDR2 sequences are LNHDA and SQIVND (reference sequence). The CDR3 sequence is CASGYGTAVDGYTF. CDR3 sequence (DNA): TGTGCCAGTGGGTATGGGACGGCGGTCGATGGCTACACCTTC.

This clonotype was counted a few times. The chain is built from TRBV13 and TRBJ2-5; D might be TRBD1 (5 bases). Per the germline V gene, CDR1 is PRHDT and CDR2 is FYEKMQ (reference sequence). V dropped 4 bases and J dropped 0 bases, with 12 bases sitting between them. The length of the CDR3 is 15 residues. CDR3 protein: CASSSPLTDQETQYF. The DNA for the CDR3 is TGTGCCAGCAGCTCCCCGCTGACAGACCAAGAGACCCAGTACTTC.

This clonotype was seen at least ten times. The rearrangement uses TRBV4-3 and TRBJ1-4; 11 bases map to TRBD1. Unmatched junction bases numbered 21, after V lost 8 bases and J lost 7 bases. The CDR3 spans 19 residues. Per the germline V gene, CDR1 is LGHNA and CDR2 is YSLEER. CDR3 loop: CASYTGTGGLFTFREKLFF. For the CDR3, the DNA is TGCGCCAGCTACACCGGGACAGGGGGTTTATTTACGTTCCGTGAAAAACTGTTTTTT.

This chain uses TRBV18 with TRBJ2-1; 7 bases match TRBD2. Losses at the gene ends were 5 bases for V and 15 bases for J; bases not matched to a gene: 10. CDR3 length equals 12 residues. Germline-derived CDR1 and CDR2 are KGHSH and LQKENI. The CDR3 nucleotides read TGTGCCAGCTCATCGACTAGCTTAACCCCGTTCTTC. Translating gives CASSSTSLTPFF.

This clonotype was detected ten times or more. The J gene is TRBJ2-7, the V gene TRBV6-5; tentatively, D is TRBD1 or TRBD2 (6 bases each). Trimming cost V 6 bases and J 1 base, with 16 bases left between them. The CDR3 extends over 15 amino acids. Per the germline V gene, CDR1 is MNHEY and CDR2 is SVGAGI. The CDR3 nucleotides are TGTGCCAGCAGCCGCGTGGGGGGCTCTTCCTACGAGCAGTACTTC. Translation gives CASSRVGGSSYEQYF.